The 7 T cell receptor beta chains below come from one sample, sequenced in a study of T-cell reconstitution after alpha-beta-depleted transplantation in children. Unique molecular identifiers were used in preparing the TCRbeta library. Each CDR3 protein is one row after TCRdb ran MiXCR on the PCR reads. The data contain some 600,000 distinct CDR3 sequences, 16% of them singletons. This specimen was PBMCs from the stem cell graft donor, taken from the stem cell graft. The receptors originated from a human donor who donated a stem cell graft to a child with acute myeloid leukemia.

This clonotype was observed at least ten times. The chain recombines TRBV20-1 with TRBJ1-5; D gene ambiguous. V was cut by 0 bases and J by 0 bases, with 12 bases left in between. The CDR3 covers 16 residues. Germline CDR1 is DFQATT and CDR2 is SNEGSKA (reference sequence). The CDR3 is CSARDPSRTSNQPQHF. Here the CDR3 DNA reads TGCAGTGCTAGAGATCCAAGCAGAACTAGCAATCAGCCCCAGCATTTT.

The CDR3 spells CSGSSNTEAFF. CDR3 nucleotides: TGCAGCGGGAGTTCGAACACTGAAGCTTTCTTT. V usage is TRBV29-1 and J usage is TRBJ1-1, with D uncertain. The CDR3 has 11 amino acids. Germline V gene sequence: CDR1 SQVTM, CDR2 ANQGSEA. The V end lost 7 bases, the J end lost 1 base, and 7 bases lay between the germline ends.

In its sample, this clonotype was seen many times. This chain uses TRBV20-1 with TRBJ2-7; 10 nucleotides align to TRBD1. The V gene end was trimmed by 8 bases and the J gene end by 5 bases; junction bases not matched to a gene: 6. From germline, CDR1 is DFQATT and CDR2 SNEGSKA (reference sequence). The CDR3 runs to 12 residues. The DNA for the CDR3 is TGCAGTCCGGGACAGGGGATCGACGAGCAGTACGTC. Protein product: CSPGQGIDEQYV.

This clonotype showed up just a few times. The genes are TRBV5-1 and TRBJ2-5; TRBD1 matches at 9 bases. The junction had 7 bases not matched to a gene; V was cut back by 3 bases and J by 7 bases. There are 14 residues in the CDR3. Germline CDR1 is SGHRS and CDR2 is YFSETQ. The CDR3 sequence is CASSWDRDLGTQYF. For the CDR3, the DNA is TGCGCCAGCAGCTGGGACAGGGATTTGGGGACCCAGTACTTC.

This sequence joins TRBV6-5 and TRBJ1-5; D is ambiguous. The CDR3 spans 16 residues. The germline CDR1 and CDR2 sequences are MNHEY and SVGAGI. V lost 2 bases and J 0 bases, leaving 11 bases between the germline ends. CDR3 nucleotide sequence: TGTGCCAGCAGTTACCGGTGGGGAGATAGCAATCAGCCCCAGCATTTT. Its protein product is CASSYRWGDSNQPQHF.

Many counts were recorded for this clonotype. The chain carries TRBV20-1 and TRBJ2-3; TRBD2 aligns across 8 bases. V was pared by 0 bases and J by 2 bases, with 4 bases of the junction left unmatched. This CDR3 is built from 15 residues. Germline V gene lookup returns CDR1 DFQATT and CDR2 SNEGSKA (reference sequence). The CDR3 reads CSARDGAGVTDTQYF. CDR3 in DNA: TGCAGTGCTAGAGACGGAGCGGGGGTCACAGATACGCAGTATTTT.

In this sample, this clonotype turned up many times. The V and J genes are TRBV29-1 and TRBJ2-5; 9 bases line up with TRBD2. The CDR3 length is 12 residues. Germline loops: CDR1 SQVTM, CDR2 ANQGSEA. Trimming cost V 7 bases and J 4 bases; bases outside gene matches: 4. CDR3 region: CSAAGGRETQYF. The CDR3 DNA sequence: TGCAGCGCCGCGGGGGGGCGAGAGACCCAGTACTTC.